This paragraph reports one T cell receptor (beta chain). It lacks a known antigen. No base quality values were provided; no much bigger clone lies one nucleotide off. TCR CDR3 regions were amplified from genomic DNA by multiplex PCR using the deep immunoSEQ assay. Extracted genomic DNA from each cell subset was distributed evenly across all wells of several immunoSEQ 96-well plates, and each plate was treated as a replicate. For sorted subsets, approximately 190 ng genomic DNA, equal to about 30,000 T cell genomes, was loaded into each replicate PCR. The purified libraries were quantified using a Qubit 3.0 fluorometer, sized with a Bioanalyzer 2100, and then quantified again using the KAPA Library Quantification kit. Every immunoSEQ 96-well plate was sequenced on a separate single-read 150-cycle Illumina NextSeq 550 flow cell. In the original analysis: Because only junctional sequences without quality scores were contained in the immunoSEQ output, filtering matching that applied to full-length reads could not be performed. Sequences were annotated with PyIR, a Python wrapper for IgBLAST v1.9, using IMGT germline references to assign V/J genes and CDR3. Reads were removed for weak V/J assignments (E-value above 1e-6), missing CDR3, stop codons, out-of-frame junctions, or ambiguous translated residues. V3J clonotypes were defined as sequences sharing an identical inferred V gene, J gene, and CDR3 amino acid sequence. Percentage overlap between repertoires was computed as shared unique clonotypes divided by the size of the smaller repertoire. Three approaches were used to assess repertoire richness: RTK rarefaction, the Chao1 estimator, and Recon v2.1 estimates of unobserved clonotypes. OLGA was used to compute generation probabilities for all TCRbeta clonotypes that the gDNA method yielded from a handful of donors. TCRdb's version of the immuneACCESS table is confined to in-frame rearrangements and falls short of the full clone set. An unresolved V gene accounts for under half of the shortfall where checked; the remainder is of unknown origin. The DNA was the basis for D and trimming; V, J and clone size are from that table. The sample has approximately 530,000 clones on record, 95% to 97% of them singletons. Of the sample, approximately 0.06% is held by the ten largest clones.

The CDR3 goes from the cysteine to the phenylalanine over 13 residues. Left in the record is the CDR3 DNA by itself, 39 bases read in frame from the first base. CDR1 and CDR2, per the germline V gene, are SNHLY and FYNNEI. Ends trimmed: V by 8 bases, J by 5 bases; bases unmatched to a gene: 6. The donors were healthy, HIV-negative adults who had no recently reported acute infections or vaccinations. Every donor was a Caucasian adult residing in Nashville, Tennessee, USA. CD4+ T cells were enriched by magnetic negative selection; naive cells were then positively selected on CD45RA, and the negative fraction formed the memory subset. Blood was obtained by leukapheresis, after which PBMCs were separated by Ficoll-Histopaque density gradient centrifugation and cryopreserved in liquid nitrogen vapor phase. Analytical flow cytometry was used to check the purity and quantity of each magnetically sorted T cell population. Genomic DNA was isolated from each sorted fraction and quantified by UV absorbance on a Nanodrop 2000c.

This entry belongs to a study of shared clonotypes between healthy human individuals (TCRdb year 2020). Regarding the study in general: The cohort comprised two women and a few men aged 18 to 49 years. For each donor, CD4 naive and CD4 memory were each run on three plates, CD8 naive on two plates, and CD8 memory on one plate. Blood TCR repertoires of several healthy adults were deeply sequenced to estimate repertoire size and the extent of clonotype sharing between individuals. To increase sequencing depth and limit assay-specific biases, TCR repertoire library preparation and sequencing were carried out by different laboratories using diverse techniques. Per donor, leukapheresis produced somewhere between about 0.9 and 9.5 billion PBMCs. Findings and caveats that apply to the study as a whole: Sampling was restricted to blood, and TCR repertoires in tissues likely differ from the TCR repertoires found in blood. Compared with non-shared clonotypes, the clonotypes found in all four sorted-subset donors had higher generation probabilities. Rarefaction of sorted-subset datasets indicated incomplete sequencing despite the large sequencing depth. Naive subsets generally had larger estimated clonotype richness than memory subsets did. Pairwise subsampling led to the expectation that sequencing depth would affect the degree of clonotype sharing among donors. Because the study included only a small number of donors, the genetic and exposure-history diversity represented was limited. Sharing across several donors was observed for around 4.8% of naive CD4, under 4% of naive CD8, 2% to 2.5% of memory CD4, and around 0.4% of memory CD8 clonotypes.

Recombination connected TRBV2 to TRBJ1-1, with TRBD1 identical over 9 junction bases. This TCR came from a woman aged 25 to 39 in good health. Sequencing input: naive CD4+ T cells sorted from blood. Per the publication, the cell subset or site label means: CD45RA+ positively selected. The DNA reads TGTGCCAGCGGGGGGACAGGGAGGACTGAAGCTTTCTTT. Its amino acids are CASGGTGRTEAFF.